This TCR beta chain came from a study of blood T cell repertoires in COVID-19 (dated by TCRdb to between 2020 and 2021). For the study in its entirety: The collaborator samples originated in the United States, Italy and Spain and spanned the acute and convalescent phases of COVID-19. Where available, HLA class I and class II types were obtained from metadata supplied by the sample provider rather than from assay-based typing. Deeply sampled blood TCRbeta repertoires from subjects exposed to, actively infected with, or recovered from COVID-19 were included in the dataset. The repertoires were made available in a free public database intended to serve as a resource for research on the immune response to SARS-CoV-2. The material from the prospective study consisted of cDNA or gDNA derived from T cells, B-cell-depleted T cells, or PBMCs. A de-identified subject ID, COVID-19 status, age in years and sex were almost always included in the sample metadata. Samples were obtained from the ongoing ImmuneRACE study (first 160 participants) and from roughly 1,300 subjects provided by 6 global collaborators.

The research as a whole found: How much clinical and demographic metadata was included differed by source and by participant, and the metadata was provided uncurated.

TCRbeta CDR3 regions were amplified from genomic DNA by means of the immunoSEQ Assay, a bias-controlled multiplex PCR. From the authors' description of their analysis: Within the assay, amplification of reference gene primers was used to estimate how many nucleated cells each sample contained. To quantify the absolute abundance of each unique TCRbeta CDR3 rearrangement, sequence reads were collapsed and filtered. For each sample, productive Simpson clonality was calculated as the square root of Simpson's diversity index over productive rearrangements. TCRdb took over this immuneACCESS table, retaining in-frame rearrangements with V and J assigned. Such tables are incomplete; in checked studies, under half of the missing clones stem from an unresolved V gene, and the remainder is unexplained. That table gives V, J and clone size, and the DNA gave D and trimming. Recorded for this sample are approximately 220,000 clones; about 80% of them occurred a single time. The ten largest clones add up to approximately 1.3% of the sample.

Participants in the prospective study were aged 18 to 89 years, lived in about two dozen United States geographic areas, and enrolled through a virtual design. Cohort assignment in the prospective study relied on participant-reported clinical history from a screening survey and a study questionnaire. Mobile phlebotomists in the prospective study collected whole blood, serum and a nasopharyngeal or oropharyngeal swab from every participant. Additional blood draws and questionnaires over an approximately two-month period could optionally be provided by prospective study participants. Blood samples from the prospective study were shipped frozen or at room temperature prior to DNA extraction. In the germline V gene (reference sequence), CDR1 corresponds to SGHKS and CDR2 to YYEKEE. V is trimmed back by 2 bases and J by 6 bases, and the junction contains 16 bases that no gene match accounts for. The cysteine opens and the phenylalanine closes a CDR3 of 18 amino acids. The only DNA kept is the CDR3, 54 bases in frame from the first base.

As for this clone: Its antigen remains undetermined. Qualities for individual bases were not recorded, and no much larger clone is one base off.

The chain is made from TRBV5-5 and TRBJ1-5, and 8 bases in between align with TRBD1. Specimen: PBMCs or T cells enriched from blood (not recorded which). The TCR was taken from a woman between 35 and 50 years old with acute COVID-19. The CDR3 loop reads CASSLGLKDRGLSQPQHF. The DNA sequence reads TGTGCCAGCAGCTTAGGCCTCAAAGACAGGGGTTTGAGTCAGCCCCAGCATTTT.